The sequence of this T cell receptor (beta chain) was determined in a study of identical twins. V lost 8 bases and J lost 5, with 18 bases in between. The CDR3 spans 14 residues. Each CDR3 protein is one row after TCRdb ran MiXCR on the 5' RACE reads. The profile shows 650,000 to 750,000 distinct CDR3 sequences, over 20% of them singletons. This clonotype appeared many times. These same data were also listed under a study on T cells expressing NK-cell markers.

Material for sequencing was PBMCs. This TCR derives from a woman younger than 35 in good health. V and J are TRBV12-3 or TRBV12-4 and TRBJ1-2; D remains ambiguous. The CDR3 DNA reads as TGTGCCAGCTCCTCCGTTGGGGTCTGGTATGGCTACACCTTC. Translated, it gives CASSSVGVWYGYTF.